This T cell receptor (beta chain) was captured in a study of CD8+ T cells in alopecia areata. Looked up from germline, CDR1 is SQVTM and CDR2 is ANQGSEA. This CDR3 spans 10 amino acids. Trimming shortened V by 6 bases and J by 12 bases, and 14 bases separated the two germline ends. Findings of the study overall: Expanded CD8+ clones among the top 100, and scalp clonality, were significantly decreased by tofacitinib. Mice gave a clearer picture of TCR sharing than patients did, possibly for HLA-related reasons. An increase in clonality over normal scalp was evident in lesional scalp, especially alopecia totalis/universalis. Just one nonresponder means the tie between baseline CD8+ expansion and response stays uncertain.

This clone showed up just a few times. What it binds is not known. Treatment in this sample: oral pan-JAK inhibitor, 5-10 mg twice daily. Investigators isolated RNA and reverse transcribed it into cDNA to act as the sequencing template. TCRdb keeps only in-frame clones here, not all; method: immunoSEQ multiplex PCR. Here the sample spans about 190,000 clones, 50% to 60% being singletons. The sequence came from a human donor with alopecia areata. This sample comprised CD4+ T cells sorted from blood, obtained at week 4, from a patient treated with tofacitinib. This chain uses TRBV29-1 with TRBJ1-2; TRBD1 might be the D (6 bases). CDR3 loop: CSVQGPEDTF. The CDR3 DNA reads TGCAGCGTCCAGGGGCCGGAGGACACCTTC.